Each of the 26 T cell receptor beta chains below was sequenced from the same sample in a study of shared clonotypes between healthy human individuals (TCRdb year 2020). Library generation was performed with the immunoSEQ multiplex PCR assay. In TCRdb, the immuneACCESS table is reduced to in-frame sequences with V and J assigned. These tables do not hold every clone; where another copy was compared, an unresolved V gene accounts for under half, and the others remain unexplained. The sample yields about 480,000 clones; about four fifths were counted once. Together, the top ten hold approximately 12% of the sample. Sequences were obtained from PBMCs. The receptor set was obtained from a woman aged 40 to 49 in good health. Some clones in this sample may be carry-over from other donors' samples.

This clone was seen at least ten times. V is TRBV7-2 and J is TRBJ2-3; TRBD2 agrees at 8 bases. This CDR3 region has 15 residues. V gave up 8 bases and J gave up 4 bases; unmatched junction bases: 11. Per the germline V gene, CDR1 is SGHTA and CDR2 is FQGNSA. This CDR3 reads CASYLAGFPPDTQYF. The CDR3 bases are TGTGCCAGCTATCTAGCGGGTTTCCCCCCAGATACGCAGTATTTT.

The gene calls are TRBV5-6 and TRBJ2-7; 9 bases line up with TRBD2. The CDR3 has 15 amino acids. V gave up 5 bases and J gave up 4 bases; unmatched junction bases: 10. Per the germline V gene, CDR1 is SGHDT and CDR2 is YYEEEE. CDR3 sequence: CASRQLAGNAYEQYF. CDR3 sequence (DNA): TGTGCCAGCAGACAACTAGCGGGCAACGCTTACGAGCAGTACTTC. Combining the CDR3 with reference TRBV5-6 and TRBJ2-7 gives the whole variable domain DAGVTQSPTHLIKTRGQQVTLRCSPKSGHDTVSWYQQALGQGPQFIFQYYEEEERQRGNFPDRFSGHQFPNYSSELNVNALLLGDSALYLCASRQLAGNAYEQYFGPGTRLTVT.

The rearrangement joins TRBV9 to TRBJ2-1; D assignment may be TRBD1 or TRBD2 (5 bases each). Trimming removed 0 bases from V and 3 bases from J, with 10 bases in between. CDR3 length: 15 amino acids. Germline V gives CDR1 SGDLS, CDR2 YYNGEE. Here the CDR3 reads CASSVDGGGYNEQFF. CDR3 bases: TGTGCCAGCAGCGTAGATGGGGGTGGCTACAATGAGCAGTTCTTC.

The chain couples TRBV7-9 to TRBJ2-2; D not resolved. Trimming left V 3 bases short and J 6 bases short, with 5 bases between. Germline V gives CDR1 SEHNR, CDR2 FQNEAQ (reference sequence). CDR3 length: 12 amino acids. The CDR3: CASSFGPGELFF. The CDR3 DNA sequence: TGTGCCAGCAGCTTCGGGCCCGGGGAGCTGTTTTTT.

V is TRBV5-1 and J is TRBJ2-7, with D possibly matching TRBD1 (5 bases). The germline V gene encodes CDR1 SGHRS and CDR2 YFSETQ. This CDR3 is 14 amino acids long. Trimming took 0 bases from V and 6 from J, leaving 13 bases between them. The CDR3 DNA sequence: TGCGCCAGCAGCTTGGGACAGAGGATTTCCGAGCAGTACTTC. It yields the protein CASSLGQRISEQYF.

This chain links TRBV25-1 with TRBJ2-1; the D is unclear. Germline CDR1 is MGHDK and CDR2 is SYGVNS. This CDR3 has 14 residues. Trimming removed 4 bases at V and 3 bases at J, with 10 bases between. CDR3 sequence (DNA): TGTGCCAGCAGTGGGCGGATCAACTACAATGAGCAGTTCTTC. This gives the protein CASSGRINYNEQFF.

The CDR3, as DNA: TGTGCCAGCAGGGTTGGCAGGGGGCAGAGCAATGAGCAGTTCTTC. Translation: CASRVGRGQSNEQFF. The chain has TRBV2 and TRBJ2-1, with TRBD1 identical over 8 bases. This CDR3 has 15 residues. The germline V gene encodes CDR1 SNHLY and CDR2 FYNNEI. J was trimmed by 6 bases and V by 6 bases; bases with no gene match: 10.

This CDR3 is CASSTDSSWTNEKLFF. The CDR3 DNA reads as TGTGCCAGTAGTACGGACAGCTCTTGGACTAATGAAAAACTGTTTTTT. This chain uses TRBV19 with TRBJ1-4; perhaps TRBD1 as D (6 bases). The CDR3 contains 16 residues. V was pared by 4 bases and J by 2 bases, with 14 bases between. Germline loops: CDR1 LNHDA, CDR2 SQIVND (reference sequence).

This clone appeared many times. The DNA of the CDR3 is TGTGCCAGCTCACCGCTAGCGGGAGATGAGCAGTTCTTC. This encodes CASSPLAGDEQFF. The chain uses TRBV18 and TRBJ2-1, with 10 bases lining up with TRBD2. The junction had 1 base not matched to a gene; V was cut back by 3 bases and J by 8 bases. The V gene's germline CDR1 is KGHSH and CDR2 LQKENI. This CDR3 spans 13 amino acids.

The chain carries TRBV4-1 and TRBJ1-4; D uncertain. Germline CDR1 and CDR2: MGHRA and YSYEKL. This CDR3 spans 13 amino acids. V lost 2 bases and J 8 bases, leaving 9 bases between the germline ends. The CDR3 DNA follows: TGCGCCAGCAGCCAACTTTCTGCCGAAAAACTGTTTTTT. It encodes CASSQLSAEKLFF.

This rearrangement joins TRBV7-2 to TRBJ2-7; D might be TRBD1 (6 bases). Germline CDR1 reads SGHTA; CDR2 reads FQGNSA. V lost 1 base to trimming and J lost 7 bases, with 11 bases between them. CDR3 length: 13 amino acids. Here the CDR3 reads CASSLEGVREQYF. The CDR3 DNA sequence: TGTGCCAGCAGCTTAGAGGGGGTGAGGGAGCAGTACTTC.

This clone was found a few times. The CDR3 bases are TGTGCCAGCAGCTTAGAGGGCAGTCGTGGCTACGAGCAGTACTTC. Encoded protein: CASSLEGSRGYEQYF. The chain links TRBV7-2 to TRBJ2-7; D is uncertain. The germline gives CDR1 SGHTA, CDR2 FQGNSA. V dropped 1 base and J dropped 3 bases, with 13 bases sitting between them. CDR3 size: 15 residues.

The chain couples TRBV19 to TRBJ2-7, with a possible D match to TRBD2 (6 bases). V was pared by 6 bases and J by 4 bases, with 22 bases between. CDR3 length equals 16 residues. The germline gives CDR1 LNHDA, CDR2 SQIVND (reference sequence). The CDR3 protein is CASSSAGTPTTYEQYF. CDR3 nucleotide sequence: TGTGCCAGTAGCAGCGCCGGGACTCCTACGACTTACGAGCAGTACTTC.

J is TRBJ2-7 and V is TRBV29-1; weak D call: TRBD2 (7 bases). Germline V lookup: CDR1 SQVTM, CDR2 ANQGSEA. Between the trimmed V and J ends, which lost 3 bases and 4 bases, there was a span of 13 bases. CDR3 length: 13 amino acids. CDR3 amino acids: CSVDVGRGYEQYF. The CDR3 bases are TGCAGCGTTGACGTTGGGAGGGGGTACGAGCAGTACTTC.

V gene TRBV20-1 combines with J gene TRBJ2-1; D is uncertain. Trimming took off 2 bases at V and 10 bases at J, with 9 bases between the two ends. The germline V gene has CDR1 DFQATT and CDR2 SNEGSKA (reference sequence). This CDR3 region has 11 residues. The CDR3 protein is CSARIHYEQFF. The CDR3, as DNA: TGCAGTGCTAGAATCCACTACGAGCAGTTCTTC.

This clone occurred a few times. The chain recombines TRBV15 with TRBJ1-5; no clear D. Trimming took 0 bases from V and 4 from J, leaving 10 bases between them. The germline gives CDR1 LNHNV, CDR2 YYDKDF (reference sequence). The CDR3 contains 15 residues. CDR3 DNA: TGTGCCACCAGCAGAGATGGCGGCAGGAATCAGCCCCAGCATTTT. This translates into CATSRDGGRNQPQHF.

V usage is TRBV7-9 and J usage is TRBJ2-2; D might be TRBD1 (5 bases). CDR1 SEHNR and CDR2 FQNEAQ come from the germline V gene (reference sequence). The CDR3 length is 15 residues. The ends were cut back, 1 base at V and 3 bases at J, with 9 bases in the middle. This CDR3 is CASSLEGWHTGELFF. DNA of the CDR3: TGTGCCAGCAGCTTAGAGGGGTGGCACACCGGGGAGCTGTTTTTT.

The chain links TRBV19 to TRBJ1-5, with D possibly TRBD1 on 5 matching bases. V lost 1 base and J lost 0, with 7 bases in between. The germline CDR1 and CDR2 sequences are LNHDA and SQIVND (reference sequence). This CDR3 region has 15 residues. The CDR3 region has the DNA TGTGCCAGTAGTATAGGACAGCATAGCAATCAGCCCCAGCATTTT. It specifies CASSIGQHSNQPQHF.

This chain uses TRBV14 with TRBJ1-2; no definite D call. V was clipped by 4 bases and J by 2 bases, with 14 bases between them. The CDR3 runs 15 residues. CDR1 SGHDN and CDR2 FVKESK come from the germline V gene. The CDR3 coding sequence is TGTGCCAGCAGCCCACCCAGCATCCCCAACTATGGCTACACCTTC. It specifies CASSPPSIPNYGYTF.

The sample holds one count of this clone. The genes are TRBV6-4 and TRBJ1-4; 7 positions match TRBD1. Germline V CDR1 and CDR2: MRHNA, SNTAGT. The CDR3 totals 15 residues. Trimming took 1 base from V and 6 from J; bases not matched to a gene: 5. CDR3: CASSDWWQGDEKLFF. CDR3 DNA: TGTGCCAGCAGTGACTGGTGGCAGGGGGATGAAAAACTGTTTTTT.

The V call is TRBV5-1, the J call TRBJ2-1; no firm D call. CDR3 length: 14 residues. Trimming left V 2 bases short and J 2 bases short, with 8 bases between. Per the germline V gene, CDR1 is SGHRS and CDR2 is YFSETQ. The CDR3 here is CASSFDTTYNEQFF. In DNA form, the CDR3 reads TGCGCCAGCAGCTTCGACACCACCTACAATGAGCAGTTCTTC.

This rearrangement joins TRBV27 to TRBJ1-5; D is undetermined. CDR1 and CDR2 from the germline V gene are MNHEY and SMNVEV (reference sequence). The CDR3 runs to 15 residues. The V end was cut by 6 bases, the J end by 0 bases, with 12 bases between. The CDR3 region is CASSASPLSNQPQHF. Written as DNA, the CDR3 is TGTGCCAGCAGCGCCAGCCCGCTTAGCAATCAGCCCCAGCATTTT.

This clone has a single count. V and J are TRBV10-3 and TRBJ1-3; maybe TRBD1 (5 bases). The CDR3 spans 15 residues. The germline gives CDR1 ENHRY, CDR2 SYGVKD. Trimming removed 6 bases from V and 0 bases from J, with 12 bases in between. The CDR3 loop is CAISAGSHSGNTIYF. Here the CDR3 DNA reads TGTGCCATCAGCGCAGGGTCCCACTCTGGAAACACCATATATTTT.

The J gene is TRBJ1-1, the V gene TRBV14; TRBD1 might be the D (5 bases). This CDR3 contains 15 residues. The germline V and J ends were trimmed by 1 base and 3 bases, with 12 bases remaining between them. Germline V gene sequence: CDR1 SGHDN, CDR2 FVKESK. CDR3 nucleotide sequence: TGTGCCAGCAGCCAAGTTGGGGGGACTTACACTGAAGCTTTCTTT. This gives the protein CASSQVGGTYTEAFF.

The genes are TRBV25-1 and TRBJ2-5, with 9 bases identical to TRBD2. The J segment lost 5 bases and the V segment lost 2 bases, leaving 6 bases of the junction unmatched. CDR1 MGHDK and CDR2 SYGVNS come from the germline V gene. The CDR3 consists of 15 residues. The CDR3 protein is CASSEVSSGKETQYF. CDR3 in DNA: TGTGCCAGCAGTGAAGTGTCTAGCGGGAAGGAGACCCAGTACTTC.

The chain combines TRBV5-6 with TRBJ1-2; D unresolved. CDR3 length equals 17 residues. Trimming removed 0 bases at V and 2 bases at J, with 17 bases between. Germline V gene sequence: CDR1 SGHDT, CDR2 YYEEEE. This chain's CDR3 is CASSLVGRLTPNYGYTF. The CDR3 DNA is TGTGCCAGCAGCTTGGTTGGCAGGTTAACCCCCAACTATGGCTACACCTTC. The variable domain in full, completed from reference TRBV5-6 and TRBJ1-2, reads DAGVTQSPTHLIKTRGQQVTLRCSPKSGHDTVSWYQQALGQGPQFIFQYYEEEERQRGNFPDRFSGHQFPNYSSELNVNALLLGDSALYLCASSLVGRLTPNYGYTFGSGTRLTVV.